Below, 5 T cell receptor beta chains from the same sample are listed, as sequenced in a study of breast tumors, draining lymph nodes, adjacent tissues. Axillary draining lymph nodes of breast cancer patients supplied the node samples. TCRdb re-called the multiplex PCR reads with MiXCR, one entry per CDR3 protein. In the table there are about 180,000 distinct CDR3 sequences, around a third of which are singletons. The sample comprised axillary lymph node tissue. These receptor sequences come from a female donor with breast cancer. Some clones in this sample may be carry-over from other donors' samples.

The V and J genes are TRBV6-1 and TRBJ2-5, with 10 bases that match TRBD2. The germline gives CDR1 MNHNS, CDR2 SASEGT. The CDR3 is 12 residues long. V trimming: 8 bases; J trimming: 13 bases; junction bases outside the gene matches: 10. The CDR3 nucleotides read TGTGCCAGCGCCTACAGCGGGGGGGGCTGGTACTTC. Encoded protein: CASAYSGGGWYF.

This clonotype was counted at least ten times. The genes are TRBV18 and TRBJ2-5, with TRBD1 matching 12 bases. The V gene's germline CDR1 is KGHSH and CDR2 LQKENI. V shed 2 bases and J 4 bases; nucleotides not matched to a gene: 2. This CDR3 region has 15 residues. The CDR3 DNA reads TGTGCCAGCTCACCAAGGGACAGGGGGCGAGAGACCCAGTACTTC. Amino acids: CASSPRDRGRETQYF.

The chain has TRBV6-2 or TRBV6-3 and TRBJ2-6, with 11 bases that match TRBD1. Germline V gene data show CDR1 as MNHEY and CDR2 as SVGEGT. Trimming took 5 bases from V and 0 from J; bases not matched to a gene: 6. There are 18 residues in the CDR3. The DNA of the CDR3 is TGTGCCAGCAGTAGGGACAGGGGGTACCTCTCTGGGGCCAACGTCCTGACTTTC. Protein sequence: CASSRDRGYLSGANVLTF.

About this clonotype: A clone one base away is much larger, so this may be a read error. The chain has TRBV20-1 and TRBJ1-6; the D is unclear. The V end lost 1 base, the J end lost 11 bases, and 18 bases lay between the germline ends. The CDR3 covers 15 residues. Germline loops: CDR1 DFQATT, CDR2 SNEGSKA (reference sequence). The CDR3 region has the DNA TGCAGTGCTAGAGTCAGAGGGTCGGCACGGCCACCCCTCCACTTT. This translates into CSARVRGSARPPLHF.

This clonotype appeared many times. The chain employs TRBV19 and TRBJ1-2; TRBD1 matches 8 bases. There are 14 residues in the CDR3. The V gene's germline CDR1 is LNHDA and CDR2 SQIVND (reference sequence). The ends lost 3 bases at V and 14 bases at J; junction bases unmatched: 14. CDR3 sequence: CASSISGVKDRATF. The CDR3 DNA reads TGTGCCAGTAGTATTTCGGGCGTAAAGGACAGGGCAACCTTC.